A single sample is the source of the 32 T cell receptor beta chains below, sequenced in a study of T cell responses to AZD1222 COVID-19 vaccine. Repertoires were generated with immunoSEQ multiplex PCR, while TCRdb's copy carries only in-frame clones and drops some. The table records fewer than 120,000 clones, roughly 90% of them present only once. The sequencing here drew on peripheral blood, taken on day 0 of AZD1222 vaccination. The source is an adult in good health.

This clone was counted only a few times. V is TRBV11-3 and J is TRBJ2-1; the match to TRBD2 covers 8 bases. The CDR3 length is 16 residues. The V and J ends lost 4 bases and 5 bases, in that order; junction bases with no gene match: 10. Per the germline V gene, CDR1 is SGHNT and CDR2 is YENEEA. This CDR3 is CASSSHRLAKNNEQFF. The CDR3 nucleotides are TGTGCCAGCAGCTCGCATCGACTAGCGAAGAACAATGAGCAGTTCTTC.

The V and J genes are TRBV10-3 and TRBJ2-5; weak D call: TRBD1 (6 bases). The CDR3 has 13 residues. CDR1 and CDR2 (germline): ENHRY, SYGVKD. Trimming took 6 bases from V and 5 from J, leaving 13 bases between them. The CDR3 DNA follows: TGTGCCATCAGCCTACAGGGCGGGGAGACCCAGTACTTC. Translating it yields CAISLQGGETQYF.

The V call is TRBV4-1, the J call TRBJ2-1; 9 bases are shared with TRBD2. With V trimmed by 8 bases and J by 4 bases, 9 bases remained unmatched. The CDR3 totals 15 residues. The V gene's germline CDR1 is MGHRA and CDR2 YSYEKL. The CDR3 loop is CASSPWTSVYNEQFF. Written as DNA, the CDR3 is TGCGCCAGCTCCCCTTGGACTAGCGTTTACAATGAGCAGTTCTTC.

The rearrangement uses TRBV7-2 and TRBJ2-5, with TRBD2 matching 8 bases. CDR3 length: 16 amino acids. Looked up from germline, CDR1 is SGHTA and CDR2 is FQGNSA. J gave up 4 bases and V 5 bases, and 12 bases lay outside the gene matches. CDR3 amino acids: CASSRKPSGGGETQYF. The CDR3 DNA is TGTGCCAGCAGCCGCAAACCGAGCGGGGGAGGAGAGACCCAGTACTTC. Filled out from reference TRBV7-2 and TRBJ2-5, the complete variable domain reads GAGVSQSPSNKVTEKGKDVELRCDPISGHTALYWYRQSLGQGLEFLIYFQGNSAPDKSGLPSDRFSAERTGGSVSTLTIQRTQQEDSAVYLCASSRKPSGGGETQYFGPGTRLLVL.

J is TRBJ1-5 and V is TRBV27; D gene ambiguous. Trimming removed 5 bases at V and 0 bases at J, with 8 bases between. The germline V gene encodes CDR1 MNHEY and CDR2 SMNVEV (reference sequence). The CDR3 totals 14 residues. CDR3 residues: CASSPKYSNQPQHF. CDR3 DNA: TGTGCCAGCAGTCCCAAGTATAGCAATCAGCCCCAGCATTTT.

This rearrangement joins TRBV27 to TRBJ1-1; 8 nucleotides line up with TRBD1. The CDR3 length is 13 residues. V trimming: 8 bases; J trimming: 6 bases; junction bases outside the gene matches: 8. The germline V gene encodes CDR1 MNHEY and CDR2 SMNVEV (reference sequence). The CDR3 region has the DNA TGTGCCAGCGGGACAGGCGGGGTCTCTGAAGCTTTCTTT. Translated: CASGTGGVSEAFF.

The chain combines TRBV5-1 with TRBJ2-2, with 10 bases identical to TRBD1. V trimming: 3 bases; J trimming: 3 bases; junction bases outside the gene matches: 5. From germline, CDR1 is SGHRS and CDR2 YFSETQ. The CDR3 loop spans 16 amino acids. For the CDR3, the DNA is TGCGCCAGCAGCTCGGGACAGGGGACGGACACCGGGGAGCTGTTTTTT. Its translation: CASSSGQGTDTGELFF.

CDR3 residues: CASSPVSPHAEQYF. CDR3 coding DNA: TGTGCCAGCTCACCAGTATCGCCTCACGCGGAGCAGTACTTC. The V and J genes are TRBV18 and TRBJ2-7; D is undetermined. Looked up from germline, CDR1 is KGHSH and CDR2 is LQKENI. The germline V and J ends were trimmed by 2 bases and 7 bases, with 15 bases remaining between them. The CDR3 sequence is 14 residues long.

The chain joins TRBV11-2 to TRBJ2-7, with no clear D. The CDR3 is 13 amino acids. V was trimmed by 1 base and J by 7 bases, leaving 11 bases between them. CDR1 SGHAT and CDR2 FQNNGV come from the germline V gene. CDR3 protein: CASSLGAFREQYF. DNA of the CDR3: TGTGCCAGCAGCTTAGGGGCCTTTCGGGAGCAGTACTTC.

The chain carries TRBV19 and TRBJ1-2; 8 nucleotides line up with TRBD1. This CDR3 region has 14 residues. Trimming cost V 2 bases and J 5 bases; bases outside gene matches: 4. CDR1 is LNHDA and CDR2 is SQIVND in the germline V gene (reference sequence). CDR3 loop: CASSIKGQAYGYTF. In DNA, the CDR3 is TGTGCCAGTAGTATAAAGGGACAGGCTTATGGCTACACCTTC.

This clone was counted a single time. The gene calls are TRBV11-2 and TRBJ1-1, with 10 bases aligning to TRBD1. Germline lookup yields CDR1 SGHAT and CDR2 FQNNGV. CDR3 length equals 14 residues. Trimming took 5 bases from V and 1 from J; bases not matched to a gene: 1. The CDR3 reads CASSRTGGNTEAFF. The CDR3 DNA sequence: TGTGCCAGCAGCAGGACAGGGGGGAACACTGAAGCTTTCTTT. The full variable domain, rest sourced from reference TRBV11-2 and TRBJ1-1, is EAGVAQSPRYKIIEKRQSVAFWCNPISGHATLYWYQQILGQGPKLLIQFQNNGVVDDSQLPKDRFSAERLKGVDSTLKIQPAKLEDSAVYLCASSRTGGNTEAFFGQGTRLTVV.

The chain has TRBV6-5 and TRBJ2-7, with 9 positions matching TRBD1. Trimming took 8 bases from V and 0 from J; bases not matched to a gene: 8. Germline V gene data show CDR1 as MNHEY and CDR2 as SVGAGI. The CDR3 spans 15 residues. DNA of the CDR3: TGTGCCAGCGTTGGACAGGGGACCCTCTCCTACGAGCAGTACTTC. Translation gives CASVGQGTLSYEQYF.

This clone was counted between two and nine times. The chain joins TRBV5-1 to TRBJ2-7, with D possibly matching TRBD2 (6 bases). Trimming took 2 bases from V and 3 from J, leaving 15 bases between them. The CDR3 length is 15 residues. Germline V gene data show CDR1 as SGHRS and CDR2 as YFSETQ. The CDR3 here is CASSLGGAGFYEQYF. The DNA for the CDR3 is TGCGCCAGCAGCTTAGGCGGGGCGGGCTTCTACGAGCAGTACTTC.

The chain recombines TRBV9 with TRBJ1-2, with TRBD1 identical over 10 bases. CDR1 is SGDLS and CDR2 is YYNGEE in the germline V gene. CDR3 length equals 16 residues. V shed 3 bases and J 4 bases; nucleotides not matched to a gene: 9. CDR3 region: CASSGQGAFGFYGYTF. The DNA for the CDR3 is TGTGCCAGCAGCGGACAGGGGGCCTTCGGGTTCTATGGCTACACCTTC.

This sequence joins TRBV7-9 and TRBJ2-3; 9 bases fit TRBD1. In germline, CDR1 is SEHNR, CDR2 FQNEAQ (reference sequence). The CDR3 is 15 residues long. With V trimmed by 0 bases and J by 6 bases, 4 bases remained unmatched. CDR3 in DNA: TGTGCCAGCAGCTTAGCGCCGGGACAGGGTGATACGCAGTATTTT. Its protein is CASSLAPGQGDTQYF.

The CDR3 nucleotides are TGTGCCAGCAGGACTAGCAGCGGCGAGACCCAGTACTTC. Protein: CASRTSSGETQYF. The chain uses TRBV6-5 and TRBJ2-5; 7 bases are a match to TRBD2. V shed 6 bases and J 5 bases; nucleotides not matched to a gene: 6. Germline values: CDR1 MNHEY, CDR2 SVGAGI. This CDR3 region has 13 residues.

The chain recombines TRBV7-8 with TRBJ1-6; D gene ambiguous. Trimming cost V 6 bases and J 8 bases, with 11 bases left between them. This CDR3 contains 13 residues. Per the germline V gene, CDR1 is SGHVS and CDR2 is FQNEAQ. The CDR3 spells CASSSSPDSPLHF. The CDR3 region has the DNA TGTGCCAGCAGTTCTTCACCGGATTCACCCCTCCACTTT. Variable domain in full (rest from reference TRBV7-8 and TRBJ1-6): GAGVSQSPRYKVAKRGQDVALRCDPISGHVSLFWYQQALGQGPEFLTYFQNEAQLDKSGLPSDRFFAERPEGSVSTLKIQRTQQEDSAVYLCASSSSPDSPLHFGNGTRLTVT.

The rearrangement uses TRBV6-1 and TRBJ2-7; D is unclear. The CDR3 covers 14 residues. V lost 3 bases to trimming and J lost 3 bases, with 12 bases between them. CDR1 and CDR2 from the germline V gene are MNHNS and SASEGT. CDR3: CASSEWQPVYEQYF. DNA for the CDR3: TGTGCCAGCAGTGAGTGGCAGCCCGTCTACGAGCAGTACTTC.

The chain uses TRBV10-3 and TRBJ2-3; a possible D gene is TRBD1 (5 bases). V lost 3 bases, J lost 4 bases, and 8 bases lay in between. The CDR3 covers 13 residues. Germline V CDR1 and CDR2: ENHRY, SYGVKD. CDR3 sequence: CAISEGAADTQYF. In nucleotides, the CDR3 is TGTGCCATCAGTGAAGGGGCGGCAGATACGCAGTATTTT.

This clone was observed once. The chain carries TRBV11-2 and TRBJ2-1; perhaps TRBD2 as D (5 bases). This CDR3 region has 13 residues. Germline V lookup: CDR1 SGHAT, CDR2 FQNNGV. With 3 bases removed from V and 9 bases from J, the gap between germline ends came to 12 bases. CDR3 in amino acids: CASSFGLAGEQFF. CDR3 nucleotide sequence: TGTGCCAGCAGCTTTGGGCTAGCAGGTGAGCAGTTCTTC.

The chain carries TRBV7-9 and TRBJ2-3, with D unclear. The CDR3 runs 14 residues. V was clipped by 4 bases and J by 3 bases, with 11 bases between them. Germline V gives CDR1 SEHNR, CDR2 FQNEAQ (reference sequence). DNA of the CDR3: TGTGCCAGCAGCTCCCCAACAAGGACAGATACGCAGTATTTT. Amino acid sequence: CASSSPTRTDTQYF.

J is TRBJ1-1 and V is TRBV29-1; D not resolved. Per germline, CDR1 SQVTM and CDR2 ANQGSEA. The CDR3 extends over 9 amino acids. V was pared by 2 bases and J by 8 bases, with 3 bases between. CDR3 bases: TGCAGCGTTGAAAAGGAAGCTTTCTTT. The encoded protein is CSVEKEAFF.

Comments on this clone: Other DNA sequences of this sample code for an identical CDR3. The V gene is TRBV29-1, the J gene TRBJ2-7, with D maybe TRBD1 (5 bases). CDR1 is SQVTM, CDR2 ANQGSEA, per germline. Trimming stripped 6 bases from V and 3 bases from J, with 6 bases between. The CDR3 is made up of 10 amino acids. The CDR3: CSVGDYEQYF. Here the CDR3 DNA reads TGCAGCGTAGGGGACTACGAGCAGTACTTC.

CDR3 protein: CASSPDSVGSEQYF. DNA of the CDR3: TGTGCCAGCAGCCCCGACTCCGTTGGGTCCGAGCAGTACTTC. The chain recombines TRBV7-9 with TRBJ2-7; D remains unclear. Trimming removed 5 bases from V and 6 bases from J, with 17 bases in between. Per germline, CDR1 SEHNR and CDR2 FQNEAQ (reference sequence). The CDR3 is 14 residues long.

This clone was counted a single time. This chain uses TRBV30 with TRBJ1-5; 11 bases map to TRBD1. V lost 0 bases to trimming and J lost 6 bases; unmatched junction nucleotides: 1. The CDR3 consists of 14 residues. Per germline, CDR1 GTSNPN and CDR2 SVGIG (reference sequence). The CDR3 spells CAWSVGQGVQPQHF. In DNA, the CDR3 is TGTGCCTGGAGTGTGGGACAGGGGGTTCAGCCCCAGCATTTT. Full variable domain (remainder filled in from reference TRBV30 and TRBJ1-5): SQTIHQWPATLVQPVGSPLSLECTVEGTSNPNLYWYRQAAGRGLQLLFYSVGIGQISSEVPQNLSASRPQDRQFILSSKKLLLSDSGFYLCAWSVGQGVQPQHFGDGTRLSIL.

V is TRBV27 and J is TRBJ2-7; 7 bases are a match to TRBD1. This CDR3 is 14 amino acids long. CDR1 MNHEY and CDR2 SMNVEV come from the germline V gene (reference sequence). Trimming took 5 bases from V and 5 from J; bases not matched to a gene: 9. Here the CDR3 DNA reads TGTGCCAGCAGTCCAGACAGGGTACGCGACGAGCAGTACTTC. Translating it yields CASSPDRVRDEQYF.

The rearrangement joins TRBV30 to TRBJ1-2; D unresolved. V gave up 6 bases and J gave up 5 bases, with 19 bases separating them. Germline V gene lookup returns CDR1 GTSNPN and CDR2 SVGIG (reference sequence). The CDR3 spans 14 residues. The CDR3 DNA follows: TGTGCCTGCTCCCTTGGGAGGGATAAGTATGGCTACACCTTC. The encoded protein is CACSLGRDKYGYTF.

The rearrangement uses TRBV11-2 and TRBJ2-3; possibly TRBD1 for D (6 bases). V dropped 3 bases and J dropped 0 bases, with 13 bases sitting between them. Germline CDR1 and CDR2: SGHAT and FQNNGV. The CDR3 sequence is 16 residues long. CDR3 sequence: CASSFRTVTSTDTQYF. CDR3 DNA sequence: TGTGCCAGCAGCTTCAGGACAGTTACTAGCACAGATACGCAGTATTTT. Using reference TRBV11-2 and TRBJ2-3 for the parts outside the CDR3, the full variable domain is EAGVAQSPRYKIIEKRQSVAFWCNPISGHATLYWYQQILGQGPKLLIQFQNNGVVDDSQLPKDRFSAERLKGVDSTLKIQPAKLEDSAVYLCASSFRTVTSTDTQYFGPGTRLTVL.

The CDR3 coding sequence is TGCAGCGGGTGGACAGGGTTTGGCTACACCTTC. This gives the protein CSGWTGFGYTF. The chain has TRBV29-1 and TRBJ1-2, with 8 bases matching TRBD1. CDR3 length: 11 residues. Germline trimming cut 7 bases from V and 7 bases from J; bases unmatched to any gene: 5. Germline V gene lookup returns CDR1 SQVTM and CDR2 ANQGSEA. Full variable domain (outside the CDR3, taken from reference TRBV29-1 and TRBJ1-2): SAVISQKPSRDICQRGTSLTIQCQVDSQVTMMFWYRQQPGQSLTLIATANQGSEATYESGFVIDKFPISRPNLTFSTLTVSNMSPEDSSIYLCSGWTGFGYTFGSGTRLTVV.

The chain is built from TRBV3-1 (or the pseudogene TRBV3-2) and TRBJ2-5; D not certain. This CDR3 spans 14 amino acids. Germline V gene data show CDR1 as LGHDT and CDR2 as YNNKEL (reference sequence). Trimming stripped 0 bases from V and 2 bases from J, with 7 bases between. The CDR3 DNA follows: TGTGCCAGCAGCCAAGATCCGTTTCAAGAGACCCAGTACTTC. As protein: CASSQDPFQETQYF.

The V call is TRBV19, the J call TRBJ1-3; D remains ambiguous. The CDR3 totals 15 residues. The germline V and J ends were trimmed by 9 bases and 0 bases, with 15 bases remaining between them. Germline V gene sequence: CDR1 LNHDA, CDR2 SQIVND (reference sequence). The CDR3 is CASSQWVISGNTIYF. The CDR3 DNA sequence: TGTGCCAGCTCCCAATGGGTGATCTCTGGAAACACCATATATTTT.

The V gene is TRBV7-9, the J gene TRBJ2-2, with no clear D. V lost 1 base, J lost 6 bases, and 9 bases lay in between. The CDR3 spans 14 residues. Looked up from germline, CDR1 is SEHNR and CDR2 is FQNEAQ (reference sequence). In DNA, the CDR3 is TGTGCCAGCAGCTTAGGTAGTTCGGCCGGGGAGCTGTTTTTT. Protein sequence: CASSLGSSAGELFF.